This is a list of T cell receptor beta chains from one sample in a study of blood T cell repertoires in COVID-19. The protocol was immunoSEQ multiplex PCR, while the TCRdb copy is restricted to in-frame clones and leaves out a portion. The sample lists some 400,000 clones, more than 85% occurring once. The sequenced material came from PBMCs or T cells enriched from blood (not recorded which). These receptors were collected from a woman aged 40 to 50 who had been exposed to COVID-19. Both conserved end residues are trimmed from each CDR3.

cdr3_aa v_call
ASSLGVAGGRTDTQY TRBV7-2
ASSLVRYGYT TRBV7-2
ASSLAWGLDTEAF TRBV7-2
ASSTGQGAYEQY TRBV18
ASNIGADGSGTQY TRBV6-5
AWSEQGAPLPPF TRBV30
ASSLGEREKDTEAF TRBV5-4
AISDMDSFGGYT TRBV10-3
AWSVAGQLTEAF TRBV30
ASKVGRADYGYT TRBV11-3
ASSFELNTEAF TRBV7-8
ASSSTSGGGISTDTQY TRBV3-1/TRBV3-2
ASSLEGDRRAF TRBV5-1
ATSDPQEGQPQH TRBV24-1
ATSRVRQIIYNEQF TRBV15
ASRSSSGGYT TRBV12-3/TRBV12-4
ASSPRAGGGTDTQY TRBV5-4
ASSAGGNNQPQH TRBV9
ASSTSGQHEQF TRBV9
ASSLTPPGTGGSTQY TRBV5-1
ASKNRGDTEAF TRBV19
ASSVRGQPNTEAF TRBV13
ASSPDRGKAF TRBV7-8
ASSWGVQGGYT TRBV5-6
ASSMQGLGKGYT TRBV19
ASSQTGNSPLH TRBV6-5
SVVLGAHYGYT TRBV29-1
ASAVGGSSYEQY TRBV27
ASSSQGNGNTIY TRBV11-2
ASQDISSTDTQY TRBV2
ASSSGLAGKETQY TRBV7-3